Listed here are 21 T cell receptor beta chains from one sample, sequenced in a study of monozygotic twins with cystic fibrosis (dated by TCRdb to the early 2020s). Library prep was done by the immunoSEQ multiplex PCR assay. What TCRdb holds here is the immuneACCESS table cut down to in-frame rearrangements. Part of the clones is not present; checked against another copy, under half of the missing clones reflect an unresolved V gene, and the others are unexplained. Within this sample are over 25,000 clones, with about 96% of them counted one time only. The ten largest clones take up around 3% of the sample. Material for sequencing was blood. These TCRs come from a girl aged 2 to 9 with cystic fibrosis.

This clone was observed a handful of times. This rearrangement joins TRBV6-1 to TRBJ2-7; 9 bases are a match to TRBD2. V shed 0 bases and J 2 bases; nucleotides not matched to a gene: 5. The CDR3 is 16 amino acids. Germline V lookup: CDR1 MNHNS, CDR2 SASEGT. The DNA for the CDR3 is TGTGCCAGCAGTGAAGCCCCGGGACTAGCTACCTACGAGCAGTACTTC. Its translation: CASSEAPGLATYEQYF.

The rearrangement uses TRBV7-8 and TRBJ2-7, with D maybe TRBD2 (6 bases). V shed 4 bases and J shed 1 base, with 17 bases lying between them. CDR3 length: 16 amino acids. Germline V gene sequence: CDR1 SGHVS, CDR2 FQNEAQ. The CDR3 DNA sequence: TGTGCCAGCAGCTCGGTGGACGAGCGGGCATCCTACGAGCAGTACTTC. As protein: CASSSVDERASYEQYF.

V gene TRBV19 combines with J gene TRBJ1-1; D call uncertain. Germline CDR1 LNHDA, CDR2 SQIVND (reference sequence). V was cut by 3 bases and J by 6 bases, with 11 bases left in between. The CDR3 is made up of 13 amino acids. The CDR3 nucleotides read TGTGCCAGTAGTATTTCCGAGACCCCTGAAGCTTTCTTT. Encoded protein: CASSISETPEAFF.

J is TRBJ2-7 and V is TRBV7-9; 8 positions agree with TRBD1. The germline V gene encodes CDR1 SEHNR and CDR2 FQNEAQ (reference sequence). This CDR3 is built from 14 residues. Trimming cost V 5 bases and J 3 bases; bases outside gene matches: 6. For the CDR3, the DNA is TGTGCCAGCAGCAGACAGGGGCATATCTACGAGCAGTACTTC. Protein: CASSRQGHIYEQYF.

The chain links TRBV28 to TRBJ2-7, with 8 bases lining up with TRBD2. Germline V gives CDR1 MDHEN, CDR2 SYDVKM. The CDR3 loop spans 11 amino acids. Trimming took 11 bases from V and 5 from J; bases not matched to a gene: 5. Here the CDR3 DNA reads TGTGCCGGCCAGCGGGGGAACGAGCAGTACTTC. This gives the protein CAGQRGNEQYF.

The chain is built from TRBV4-2 and TRBJ2-3; perhaps D is TRBD1 or TRBD2 (6 bases each). The CDR3 runs to 15 residues. V was pared by 8 bases and J by 5 bases, with 20 bases between. Germline CDR1 LGHNA, CDR2 YNFKEQ. The chain's CDR3 is CASLPEGGREDTQYF. The CDR3 nucleotides read TGTGCCAGCCTCCCAGAAGGGGGGCGCGAAGATACGCAGTATTTT.

V gene TRBV27 combines with J gene TRBJ1-1; 8 nucleotides line up with TRBD1. J gave up 1 base and V 4 bases, and 2 bases lay outside the gene matches. This CDR3 is 14 amino acids long. Looked up from germline, CDR1 is MNHEY and CDR2 is SMNVEV (reference sequence). The CDR3 protein is CASSSQGANTEAFF. Written as DNA, the CDR3 is TGTGCCAGCAGTTCTCAGGGGGCGAACACTGAAGCTTTCTTT.

V and J are TRBV14 and TRBJ2-5, with 10 bases fitting TRBD1. Trimming removed 2 bases from V and 5 bases from J; junction bases left unmatched: 5. CDR1 is SGHDN and CDR2 is FVKESK in the germline V gene. CDR3 length: 15 amino acids. CDR3 bases: TGTGCCAGCAGCCAATGGACAGGGGGTGGGGAGACCCAGTACTTC. This sequence encodes CASSQWTGGGETQYF.

The chain carries TRBV5-5 and TRBJ2-5; D is perhaps TRBD1 (6 bases). V was trimmed by 4 bases and J by 2 bases, leaving 24 bases between them. Germline CDR1 and CDR2: SGHKS and YYEKEE (reference sequence). CDR3 length: 18 amino acids. The CDR3 nucleotides read TGTGCCAGCAGCGGCCGGGACACCAAGACCTCGATTCAAGAGACCCAGTACTTC. Its translation is CASSGRDTKTSIQETQYF.

The chain employs TRBV6-5 and TRBJ2-7, with TRBD2 matching over 7 bases. The CDR3 has 14 residues. CDR1 is MNHEY and CDR2 is SVGAGI in the germline V gene. Losses at the gene ends were 6 bases for V and 0 bases for J; bases not matched to a gene: 5. The DNA of the CDR3 is TGTGCCAGCAGCGAGGGAGGGTTCTCCTACGAGCAGTACTTC. Amino acid sequence: CASSEGGFSYEQYF.

The rearrangement links TRBV14 to TRBJ2-2, with TRBD2 as a possible D gene (6 bases). In germline, CDR1 is SGHDN, CDR2 FVKESK. The CDR3 is made up of 15 amino acids. Between the trimmed V and J ends, which lost 1 base and 4 bases, there was a span of 10 bases. The CDR3 nucleotides read TGTGCCAGCAGCCAAGTCATTAGCGGCACCGGGGAGCTGTTTTTT. Residues: CASSQVISGTGELFF.

The chain employs TRBV20-1 and TRBJ2-1; perhaps TRBD1 as D (5 bases). Trimming took off 6 bases at V and 11 bases at J, with 14 bases between the two ends. CDR1 is DFQATT and CDR2 is SNEGSKA in the germline V gene (reference sequence). The CDR3 loop spans 11 amino acids. Here the CDR3 DNA reads TGCAGTGCCCAAGAGGACATGCAGCAGTTCTTC. It codes for CSAQEDMQQFF.

The rearrangement uses TRBV7-2 and TRBJ2-1; D unresolved. Germline V gives CDR1 SGHTA, CDR2 FQGNSA. There are 14 residues in the CDR3. V gave up 5 bases and J gave up 0 bases, with 8 bases separating them. CDR3 in amino acids: CASSASSSYNEQFF. The CDR3 nucleotides read TGTGCCAGCAGCGCCTCCAGCTCCTACAATGAGCAGTTCTTC.

The gene calls are TRBV27 and TRBJ2-1; unclear D gene. Trimming left V 3 bases short and J 4 bases short, with 7 bases between. The CDR3 extends over 13 amino acids. Germline V gene lookup returns CDR1 MNHEY and CDR2 SMNVEV (reference sequence). The CDR3 spells CASSLTHYNEQFF. The CDR3 DNA is TGTGCCAGCAGTTTGACACATTACAATGAGCAGTTCTTC.

The chain carries TRBV27 and TRBJ2-7; maybe TRBD2 (6 bases). The CDR3 covers 12 residues. Germline V lookup: CDR1 MNHEY, CDR2 SMNVEV (reference sequence). Trimming took off 1 base at V and 10 bases at J, with 11 bases between the two ends. CDR3 sequence reads: CASSLLSGAQYF. DNA of the CDR3: TGTGCCAGCAGTTTATTGTCGGGAGCCCAGTACTTC.

The gene calls are TRBV4-2 and TRBJ2-7, with unresolved D. The V gene lost 3 bases and the J gene lost 0 bases, with 0 bases spanning the gap. The CDR3 is 11 amino acids. CDR1 LGHNA and CDR2 YNFKEQ come from the germline V gene. This CDR3 is CASSHSYEQYF. The CDR3 DNA follows: TGTGCCAGCAGCCACTCCTACGAGCAGTACTTC.

The V call is TRBV19, the J call TRBJ2-2; 8 positions agree with TRBD1. The V segment lost 6 bases and the J segment 6 bases; nucleotides outside the gene matches: 9. From germline, CDR1 is LNHDA and CDR2 SQIVND (reference sequence). The CDR3 runs 15 residues. The DNA for the CDR3 is TGTGCCAGTAGCCCTCCGGACAGGGCGTCCGGGGAGCTGTTTTTT. Encoded protein: CASSPPDRASGELFF.

This chain joins TRBV27 and TRBJ1-1, with TRBD1 identical over 8 bases. Per germline, CDR1 MNHEY and CDR2 SMNVEV (reference sequence). The V and J ends lost 5 bases and 0 bases, in that order; junction bases with no gene match: 11. The CDR3 runs 17 residues. In nucleotides, the CDR3 is TGTGCCAGCAGTCCCCGACAGGGGTTACCGATGAACACTGAAGCTTTCTTT. Residues: CASSPRQGLPMNTEAFF.

This clone was counted once. The chain has TRBV7-2 and TRBJ2-7, with D unresolved. Trimming removed 1 base at V and 0 bases at J, with 13 bases between. The CDR3 spans 16 residues. The germline V gene has CDR1 SGHTA and CDR2 FQGNSA. DNA of the CDR3: TGTGCCAGCAGCTTAGTAAGTGGTGCAGTCTCCTACGAGCAGTACTTC. This gives the protein CASSLVSGAVSYEQYF.

The genes are TRBV14 and TRBJ2-7; either TRBD1 or TRBD2 may supply D (5 bases each). Germline V gene data show CDR1 as SGHDN and CDR2 as FVKESK. The CDR3 loop spans 15 amino acids. V dropped 3 bases and J dropped 7 bases, with 19 bases sitting between them. The CDR3: CASSHTRDPPWEQYF. The CDR3 bases are TGTGCCAGCAGCCACACCCGGGACCCTCCCTGGGAGCAGTACTTC.

CDR3 DNA sequence: TGTGCCAGCAGCTTGGGGTTGGTCGAGCAGTACTTC. It is translated as CASSLGLVEQYF. This chain uses TRBV5-5 with TRBJ2-7; D is unclear. The CDR3 loop spans 12 amino acids. CDR1 and CDR2 (germline): SGHKS, YYEKEE (reference sequence). Trimming took off 0 bases at V and 6 bases at J, with 7 bases between the two ends.